These 32 T cell receptor beta chains came from one sample sequenced in a study of response to subunit inactivated influenza vaccine. MiXCR, run by TCRdb on the RT-PCR reads, gives a single entry per CDR3 protein. The sample lists just over 300,000 distinct CDR3 sequences, 22% occurring once. Sequences were derived from PBMCs from blood, sampled about 20 months after vaccination. These receptors were collected from a man between 50 and 69 years old who received an inactivated influenza vaccine.

This chain links TRBV7-9 with TRBJ1-4; 9 nucleotides line up with TRBD1. The CDR3 runs to 14 residues. The V and J ends lost 3 bases and 8 bases, in that order; junction bases with no gene match: 4. Germline V lookup: CDR1 SEHNR, CDR2 FQNEAQ (reference sequence). In DNA form, the CDR3 reads TGTGCCAGCAGCTTGGTACAGGGGGCGGAAAAACTGTTTTTT. Encoded protein: CASSLVQGAEKLFF.

This clonotype was observed a few times. This chain joins TRBV19 and TRBJ1-5, with 7 positions matching TRBD1. Germline-derived CDR1 and CDR2 are LNHDA and SQIVND (reference sequence). Losses at the gene ends were 4 bases for V and 5 bases for J; bases not matched to a gene: 14. The CDR3 covers 17 residues. In nucleotides, the CDR3 is TGTGCCAGTAGTACCTCCTTGGGGTGGAGGGGGCATCAGCCCCAGCATTTT. This encodes CASSTSLGWRGHQPQHF. Complete variable domain (other parts from reference TRBV19 and TRBJ1-5): DGGITQSPKYLFRKEGQNVTLSCEQNLNHDAMYWYRQDPGQGLRLIYYSQIVNDFQKGDIAEGYSVSREKKESFPLTVTSAQKNPTAFYLCASSTSLGWRGHQPQHFGDGTRLSIL.

This clonotype was detected many times. CDR3: CASSLVTGQYF. The CDR3 coding sequence is TGTGCCAGCAGCTTAGTAACAGGGCAGTACTTC. The genes are TRBV7-2 and TRBJ2-7; D perhaps matches TRBD1 (5 bases). The ends were cut back, 1 base at V and 9 bases at J, with 7 bases in the middle. Germline V gene sequence: CDR1 SGHTA, CDR2 FQGNSA. This CDR3 spans 11 amino acids. Full variable domain (rest looked up from reference TRBV7-2 and TRBJ2-7): GAGVSQSPSNKVTEKGKDVELRCDPISGHTALYWYRQSLGQGLEFLIYFQGNSAPDKSGLPSDRFSAERTGGSVSTLTIQRTQQEDSAVYLCASSLVTGQYFGPGTRLTVT.

This clonotype has at least ten counts. V and J are TRBV5-1 and TRBJ1-4; D may be TRBD1 (5 bases). Trimming removed 5 bases at V and 7 bases at J, with 12 bases between. Looked up from germline, CDR1 is SGHRS and CDR2 is YFSETQ. CDR3 length: 13 amino acids. The CDR3 reads CASRSTGAEKLFF. CDR3 nucleotide sequence: TGCGCCAGCAGAAGTACCGGGGCTGAAAAACTGTTTTTT.

This clonotype has more than one count but fewer than ten. This chain connects TRBV5-5 to TRBJ1-6, with D tentatively TRBD1 (5 bases). Trimming pared 3 bases from V and 3 bases from J, leaving 13 bases between. This CDR3 contains 16 residues. Germline V gene sequence: CDR1 SGHKS, CDR2 YYEKEE (reference sequence). This chain's CDR3 is CASSYMTANYNSPLHF. CDR3 sequence (DNA): TGTGCCAGCAGCTACATGACAGCGAACTATAATTCACCCCTCCACTTT.

This clonotype has only a few counts. V usage is TRBV12-3 or TRBV12-4 and J usage is TRBJ1-1; 7 nucleotides align to TRBD1. The CDR3 runs to 15 residues. With V trimmed by 3 bases and J by 1 base, 5 bases remained unmatched. CDR3 sequence: CASSFAGQRNTEAFF. DNA of the CDR3: TGTGCCAGCAGTTTTGCGGGACAGAGGAACACTGAAGCTTTCTTT.

This clonotype has a handful of counts. The V gene is TRBV18, the J gene TRBJ2-2, with 7 bases matching TRBD2. The CDR3 totals 16 residues. Germline CDR1 and CDR2: KGHSH and LQKENI. Trimming removed 6 bases from V and 6 bases from J; junction bases left unmatched: 13. CDR3 amino acids: CASSRSSGATSGELFF. The DNA of the CDR3 is TGTGCCAGCTCCCGTTCTAGCGGAGCCACGTCCGGGGAGCTGTTTTTT.

DNA of the CDR3: TGTGCCAGCAGCCCAGTGTTGGGGCGAGACACCGGGGAGCTGTTTTTT. Protein sequence: CASSPVLGRDTGELFF. The chain carries TRBV9 and TRBJ2-2; TRBD1 is a possible D gene (5 bases). V was trimmed by 4 bases and J by 3 bases, leaving 16 bases between them. The CDR3 has 16 residues. Per the germline V gene, CDR1 is SGDLS and CDR2 is YYNGEE.

This clonotype was seen a few times. This sequence joins TRBV6-1 and TRBJ2-7, with 14 bases matching TRBD2. The length of the CDR3 is 16 residues. The germline V gene encodes CDR1 MNHNS and CDR2 SASEGT. The V gene end was trimmed by 6 bases and the J gene end by 2 bases; junction bases not matched to a gene: 6. The CDR3 loop reads CASRKGLAGATYEQYF. The DNA for the CDR3 is TGTGCCAGCAGAAAGGGACTAGCGGGAGCCACCTACGAGCAGTACTTC.

There are a few counts of this clonotype. The gene calls are TRBV20-1 and TRBJ2-7, with D perhaps TRBD2 (6 bases). V was shortened by 6 bases and J by 3 bases, with 9 bases between the two germline ends. Germline CDR1 is DFQATT and CDR2 is SNEGSKA (reference sequence). The CDR3 is 11 amino acids. CDR3 protein: CSAKDYYEQYF. CDR3 nucleotides: TGCAGTGCGAAGGACTACTACGAGCAGTACTTC.

This clonotype was counted only a few times. The chain is built from TRBV10-3 and TRBJ2-2, with D perhaps given as TRBD1 or TRBD2 (5 bases each). Germline V gives CDR1 ENHRY, CDR2 SYGVKD. V gave up 6 bases and J gave up 0 bases, with 8 bases separating them. The CDR3 is made up of 14 amino acids. The CDR3 loop is CAIRGTANTGELFF. CDR3 bases: TGTGCCATCAGGGGGACGGCGAACACCGGGGAGCTGTTTTTT.

In this sample, this clonotype turned up a few times. J is TRBJ1-4 and V is TRBV7-2, with D maybe TRBD1 (5 bases). This CDR3 has 15 residues. Germline CDR1 and CDR2: SGHTA and FQGNSA. Trimming stripped 2 bases from V and 0 bases from J, with 7 bases between. The CDR3 DNA reads as TGTGCCAGCAGCTTAACAGGAGCAACTAATGAAAAACTGTTTTTT. This gives the protein CASSLTGATNEKLFF.

The rearrangement links TRBV9 to TRBJ2-7; possible D gene TRBD2, 5 bases. The CDR3 contains 15 residues. Looked up from germline, CDR1 is SGDLS and CDR2 is YYNGEE. Trimming removed 4 bases from V and 0 bases from J, with 14 bases in between. CDR3 protein: CASSPAVASSYEQYF. DNA for the CDR3: TGTGCCAGCAGCCCGGCGGTAGCGAGCTCCTACGAGCAGTACTTC.

Only a few counts were recorded for this clonotype. The chain combines TRBV21-1 with TRBJ2-3; TRBD1, the table's D call, lacks a check against the DNA. TRBV21-1 is a recognized pseudogene. The CDR3 spans 19 residues. CDR3 in DNA: TGTGCCAGCAGCGGCCGGGGGTCTACGGACAGGGTGCTCACAGATACGCAGTATTTT. Its protein product is CASSGRGSTDRVLTDTQYF.

The chain is built from TRBV7-9 and TRBJ2-3; possibly TRBD1 for D (5 bases). Per germline, CDR1 SEHNR and CDR2 FQNEAQ (reference sequence). The CDR3 runs 13 residues. The V and J ends lost 5 bases and 6 bases respectively, with 12 bases between them. The chain's CDR3 is CASSLRVSDTQYF. For the CDR3, the DNA is TGTGCCAGCAGCCTCAGGGTCAGCGATACGCAGTATTTT.

This clonotype was counted many times. The CDR3 DNA sequence: TGTGCCAGCAGTTTCCCCTCCCTTTGGGGGGAGCATGGCTACACCTTC. This gives the protein CASSFPSLWGEHGYTF. The V call is TRBV28, the J call TRBJ1-2; TRBD1 is a possible D gene (5 bases). This CDR3 region has 16 residues. The germline V gene has CDR1 MDHEN and CDR2 SYDVKM. With 3 bases removed from V and 6 bases from J, the gap between germline ends came to 20 bases.

This clonotype has just a few counts. The chain combines TRBV12-3 or TRBV12-4 with TRBJ1-2; no definite D call. V gave up 6 bases and J gave up 4 bases, with 15 bases separating them. This CDR3 is 14 amino acids long. For the CDR3, the DNA is TGTGCCAGCAGCCCCCCGGGCCTGGGCTATGGCTACACCTTC. Translating it yields CASSPPGLGYGYTF.

The chain joins TRBV4-1 to TRBJ2-7, with D perhaps TRBD1 (5 bases). The length of the CDR3 is 15 residues. Germline CDR1 and CDR2: MGHRA and YSYEKL. The V end lost 0 bases, the J end lost 0 bases, and 9 bases lay between the germline ends. The CDR3: CASSQEDIISYEQYF. DNA for the CDR3: TGCGCCAGCAGCCAAGAGGACATTATCTCCTACGAGCAGTACTTC.

The genes are TRBV18 and TRBJ2-7; maybe TRBD2 (5 bases). The V and J ends lost 3 bases and 7 bases respectively, with 22 bases between them. This CDR3 has 16 residues. The germline V gene has CDR1 KGHSH and CDR2 LQKENI. CDR3 DNA sequence: TGTGCCAGCTCACCCAACCTTGGGGTCCAGTCGGGGGAGCAGTACTTC. Translated, it gives CASSPNLGVQSGEQYF.

This clonotype was detected only a few times. The CDR3 is CASSLGSGQGPFF. In nucleotides, the CDR3 is TGTGCCAGCAGCTTAGGGTCGGGACAGGGCCCTTTCTTT. V is TRBV7-9 and J is TRBJ1-1; 9 positions agree with TRBD1. The CDR3 runs 13 residues. The junction had 6 bases not matched to a gene; V was cut back by 1 base and J by 12 bases. Germline CDR1 is SEHNR and CDR2 is FQNEAQ (reference sequence).

The chain couples TRBV7-9 to TRBJ2-3, with 8 bases identical to TRBD2. The germline CDR1 and CDR2 sequences are SEHNR and FQNEAQ (reference sequence). V lost 0 bases, J lost 4 bases, and 3 bases stayed unmatched. CDR3 length: 15 amino acids. CDR3 nucleotides: TGTGCCAGCAGCTTAGCGGGACTAGGTCCAGATACGCAGTATTTT. Protein: CASSLAGLGPDTQYF.

The chain is built from TRBV29-1 and TRBJ2-2; the D is unclear. The CDR3 is 13 residues long. V was pared by 5 bases and J by 2 bases, with 9 bases between. Germline V gene sequence: CDR1 SQVTM, CDR2 ANQGSEA. As DNA, the CDR3 is TGCAGCGTTCTGCGGTCCAACACCGGGGAGCTGTTTTTT. Amino acid sequence: CSVLRSNTGELFF.

This clonotype was picked up a small number of times. This chain links TRBV6-1 with TRBJ1-1, with D possibly TRBD1 on 5 matching bases. V lost 6 bases, J lost 5 bases, and 13 bases lay in between. Germline V gene sequence: CDR1 MNHNS, CDR2 SASEGT. This CDR3 is built from 13 residues. DNA for the CDR3: TGTGCCAGCAGCCTACAGTCAGGGACTGAAGCTTTCTTT. Its protein product is CASSLQSGTEAFF.

The J gene is TRBJ2-1, the V gene TRBV28, with 9 bases that match TRBD1. With 5 bases clipped from V and 4 bases from J, the junction kept 9 bases outside the gene matches. The CDR3 loop spans 16 amino acids. Germline V gives CDR1 MDHEN, CDR2 SYDVKM. CDR3 in amino acids: CASSQTGGASYNEQFF. DNA of the CDR3: TGTGCCAGCAGTCAAACAGGGGGCGCTTCTTACAATGAGCAGTTCTTC.

The V gene is TRBV6-2 or TRBV6-3, the J gene TRBJ1-5, with D hard to call. With 6 bases removed from V and 2 bases from J, the gap between germline ends came to 8 bases. The germline gives CDR1 MNHEY, CDR2 SVGEGT. CDR3 length: 13 residues. CDR3 residues: CASRSDGNQPQHF. CDR3 bases: TGTGCCAGCAGATCCGACGGCAATCAGCCCCAGCATTTT.

The rearrangement joins TRBV3-1 to TRBJ1-6; D is uncertain. Germline assignment: CDR1 LGHDT and CDR2 YNNKEL (reference sequence). Trimming pared 4 bases from V and 10 bases from J, leaving 17 bases between. This CDR3 is 15 amino acids long. The CDR3, as DNA: TGTGCCAGCAGCCCCGGGATCCCTGGGCGCTCACCCCTCCACTTT. Amino acid sequence: CASSPGIPGRSPLHF. Together with reference TRBV3-1 and TRBJ1-6, the CDR3 gives the full variable domain: DTAVSQTPKYLVTQMGNDKSIKCEQNLGHDTMYWYKQDSKKFLKIMFSYNNKELIINETVPNRFSPKSPDKAHLNLHINSLELGDSAVYFCASSPGIPGRSPLHFGNGTRLTVT.

The CDR3 nucleotides read TGTGCCAGCAGCTTAGAGCATTCGGGACAGGGATACGAGCAGTACTTC. It codes for CASSLEHSGQGYEQYF. This sequence joins TRBV7-2 and TRBJ2-7; TRBD1 agrees at 9 bases. Per germline, CDR1 SGHTA and CDR2 FQGNSA. Trimming removed 1 base from V and 4 bases from J; junction bases left unmatched: 8. The CDR3 totals 16 residues.

J is TRBJ2-5 and V is TRBV29-1; tentative D call: TRBD2 (5 bases). The CDR3 totals 12 residues. The V gene lost 3 bases and the J gene lost 5 bases, with 10 bases spanning the gap. Germline V gene lookup returns CDR1 SQVTM and CDR2 ANQGSEA. The chain's CDR3 is CSVESGGETQYF. CDR3 nucleotides: TGCAGCGTTGAGTCAGGCGGGGAGACCCAGTACTTC. The full variable domain, its missing parts supplied by reference TRBV29-1 and TRBJ2-5, is SAVISQKPSRDICQRGTSLTIQCQVDSQVTMMFWYRQQPGQSLTLIATANQGSEATYESGFVIDKFPISRPNLTFSTLTVSNMSPEDSSIYLCSVESGGETQYFGPGTRLLVL.

This clonotype was picked up a small number of times. The chain combines TRBV28 with TRBJ1-4, with D perhaps matching TRBD1 (5 bases). Trimming left V 4 bases short and J 8 bases short, with 14 bases between. This CDR3 contains 14 residues. CDR1 is MDHEN, CDR2 SYDVKM, per germline. In DNA, the CDR3 is TGTGCCAGCAGTTCGTCCGGGACGCCAGAAAAACTGTTTTTT. Translated: CASSSSGTPEKLFF.

This clonotype showed up just a few times. The chain employs TRBV5-5 and TRBJ2-7; no reliable D call. The CDR3 sequence is 15 residues long. Deletions cut 3 bases from V and 2 bases from J, with 15 bases between. The germline gives CDR1 SGHKS, CDR2 YYEKEE (reference sequence). CDR3 nucleotide sequence: TGTGCCAGCAGCTCAAAACTACCCCCTACCTACGAGCAGTACTTC. This sequence encodes CASSSKLPPTYEQYF. The whole variable domain, remainder taken from reference TRBV5-5 and TRBJ2-7, is DAGVTQSPTHLIKTRGQQVTLRCSPISGHKSVSWYQQVLGQGPQFIFQYYEKEERGRGNFPDRFSARQFPNYSSELNVNALLLGDSALYLCASSSKLPPTYEQYFGPGTRLTVT.

This clonotype has just a few counts. This chain uses TRBV27 with TRBJ1-1; a possible D gene is TRBD1 (5 bases). The germline V gene encodes CDR1 MNHEY and CDR2 SMNVEV (reference sequence). The CDR3 is made up of 15 amino acids. The V end was cut by 0 bases, the J end by 4 bases, with 12 bases between. CDR3 region: CASSLSMQGGTEAFF. The CDR3 DNA reads TGTGCCAGCAGTTTATCGATGCAGGGTGGCACTGAAGCTTTCTTT.

This chain links TRBV6-5 with TRBJ2-1; D is possibly TRBD2 (6 bases). Trimming stripped 2 bases from V and 5 bases from J, with 13 bases between. Germline V gives CDR1 MNHEY, CDR2 SVGAGI. CDR3 size: 15 residues. The CDR3 DNA reads as TGTGCCAGCAGTTACGCTTTTGGGGGGAACAATGAGCAGTTCTTC. Its translation is CASSYAFGGNNEQFF.